This passage covers 26 T cell receptor beta chains from one sample sequenced in a study of T cell responses to AZD1222 COVID-19 vaccine. Some clones are missing from TCRdb's copy, which holds only in-frame ones; the method was immunoSEQ multiplex PCR. The table shows fewer than 150,000 clones, with 93% occurring only once. The sample consisted of peripheral blood, taken on day 0 of AZD1222 vaccination. The receptors come from an adult in good health.

The chain recombines TRBV28 with TRBJ1-5; D unclear. There are 12 residues in the CDR3. Trimming left V 5 bases short and J 2 bases short, with 4 bases between. From germline, CDR1 is MDHEN and CDR2 SYDVKM. The CDR3 nucleotides are TGTGCCAGCAGTAAGCGCAATCAGCCCCAGCATTTT. As protein: CASSKRNQPQHF.

The chain recombines TRBV7-7 with TRBJ2-3; D tentatively reads TRBD1 or TRBD2 (5 bases each). Germline V gene sequence: CDR1 SSHAT, CDR2 FNYEAQ (reference sequence). The CDR3 is 15 amino acids. V was shortened by 1 base and J by 0 bases, with 8 bases between the two germline ends. For the CDR3, the DNA is TGTGCCAGCAGCTTAGGTTGGGGGAGCACAGATACGCAGTATTTT. This codes for CASSLGWGSTDTQYF.

This sequence joins TRBV19 and TRBJ2-6, with 8 positions matching TRBD1. Germline V gene lookup returns CDR1 LNHDA and CDR2 SQIVND (reference sequence). J was trimmed by 0 bases and V by 5 bases; bases with no gene match: 9. CDR3 length equals 18 residues. Here the CDR3 reads CASSPWTGLNSGANVLTF. In nucleotides, the CDR3 is TGTGCCAGTAGTCCTTGGACAGGGTTGAACTCTGGGGCCAACGTCCTGACTTTC.

The chain recombines TRBV9 with TRBJ1-6; D gene ambiguous. V was cut by 5 bases and J by 7 bases, with 19 bases left in between. The germline gives CDR1 SGDLS, CDR2 YYNGEE. The CDR3 consists of 16 residues. CDR3 DNA: TGTGCCAGCAGAGATCACACGGGCAGTACGAATTCACCCCTCCACTTT. As protein: CASRDHTGSTNSPLHF.

This chain links TRBV5-6 with TRBJ1-2; D gene unclear. The germline gives CDR1 SGHDT, CDR2 YYEEEE. The length of the CDR3 is 14 residues. The V end lost 4 bases, the J end lost 3 bases, and 13 bases lay between the germline ends. The CDR3 nucleotides read TGTGCCAGCAGCGGACGACAAAGAGACTATGGCTACACCTTC. As protein: CASSGRQRDYGYTF.

The chain recombines TRBV19 with TRBJ2-1; no clear D gene. The CDR3 length is 14 residues. Per germline, CDR1 LNHDA and CDR2 SQIVND (reference sequence). Trimming left V 0 bases short and J 4 bases short, with 7 bases between. The CDR3: CASSIEGGYNEQFF. Here the CDR3 DNA reads TGTGCCAGTAGTATAGAGGGCGGATACAATGAGCAGTTCTTC.

The V call is TRBV7-8, the J call TRBJ1-2; 7 nucleotides align to TRBD1. The CDR3 has 11 residues. The V gene's germline CDR1 is SGHVS and CDR2 FQNEAQ. V lost 5 bases to trimming and J lost 11 bases; unmatched junction nucleotides: 5. In nucleotides, the CDR3 is TGTGCCAGCAGCCTGCAGGGGGTTTACACCTTC. It translates to CASSLQGVYTF.

This clone is a singleton in its sample. V is TRBV20-1 and J is TRBJ1-1; 7 bases match TRBD1. There are 15 residues in the CDR3. Germline CDR1 DFQATT, CDR2 SNEGSKA (reference sequence). With 3 bases clipped from V and 6 bases from J, the junction kept 13 bases outside the gene matches. The CDR3 protein is CSASLGQGVVAEAFF. The CDR3 coding sequence is TGCAGTGCTAGTTTAGGGCAGGGGGTAGTAGCTGAAGCTTTCTTT.

The V and J genes are TRBV6-5 and TRBJ1-5; D is undetermined. Germline-derived CDR1 and CDR2 are MNHEY and SVGAGI. The V end was cut by 2 bases, the J end by 1 base, with 6 bases between. This CDR3 spans 14 amino acids. The CDR3 protein is CASSYRSSNQPQHF. The CDR3 bases are TGTGCCAGCAGTTACCGCTCGAGCAATCAGCCCCAGCATTTT.

The chain recombines TRBV2 with TRBJ1-6, with 10 bases that match TRBD1. The germline CDR1 and CDR2 sequences are SNHLY and FYNNEI. V lost 6 bases, J lost 7 bases, and 6 bases stayed unmatched. The CDR3 is made up of 15 amino acids. CDR3 sequence: CASRSTGQGNSPLHF. In nucleotides, the CDR3 is TGTGCCAGCAGAAGTACGGGACAGGGGAATTCACCCCTCCACTTT.

The chain has TRBV18 and TRBJ1-5; D is unclear. CDR1 is KGHSH, CDR2 LQKENI, per germline. The CDR3 sequence is 18 residues long. Trimming took 0 bases from V and 0 from J, leaving 15 bases between them. The CDR3 here is CASSPPNGRVGSNQPQHF. Written as DNA, the CDR3 is TGTGCCAGCTCACCACCGAATGGTCGGGTGGGTAGCAATCAGCCCCAGCATTTT. The full variable domain, with the rest looked up from reference TRBV18 and TRBJ1-5, is NAGVMQNPRHLVRRRGQEARLRCSPMKGHSHVYWYRQLPEEGLKFMVYLQKENIIDESGMPKERFSAEFPKEGPSILRIQQVVRGDSAAYFCASSPPNGRVGSNQPQHFGDGTRLSIL.

This chain links TRBV7-9 with TRBJ2-7, with 10 bases fitting TRBD1. Germline trimming cut 4 bases from V and 3 bases from J; bases unmatched to any gene: 6. CDR1 and CDR2 from the germline V gene are SEHNR and FQNEAQ (reference sequence). This CDR3 contains 15 residues. CDR3 sequence reads: CASSSAGQGHYEQYF. CDR3 sequence (DNA): TGTGCCAGCAGCTCGGCGGGACAGGGGCACTACGAGCAGTACTTC. Full variable domain (missing parts from reference TRBV7-9 and TRBJ2-7): DTGVSQNPRHKITKRGQNVTFRCDPISEHNRLYWYRQTLGQGPEFLTYFQNEAQLEKSRLLSDRFSAERPKGSFSTLEIQRTEQGDSAMYLCASSSAGQGHYEQYFGPGTRLTVT.

The chain couples TRBV9 to TRBJ1-3; D remains unclear. Per the germline V gene, CDR1 is SGDLS and CDR2 is YYNGEE. V was trimmed by 0 bases and J by 3 bases, leaving 10 bases between them. The CDR3 is 15 residues long. CDR3 coding DNA: TGTGCCAGCAGCGTAGCCGAGACTATTGGAAACACCATATATTTT. Encoded protein: CASSVAETIGNTIYF. Combining the CDR3 with reference TRBV9 and TRBJ1-3 gives the whole variable domain DSGVTQTPKHLITATGQRVTLRCSPRSGDLSVYWYQQSLDQGLQFLIQYYNGEERAKGNILERFSAQQFPDLHSELNLSSLELGDSALYFCASSVAETIGNTIYFGEGSWLTVV.

V usage is TRBV3-1 (or the pseudogene TRBV3-2) and J usage is TRBJ2-7; TRBD1 aligns across 12 bases. Germline loops: CDR1 LGHDT, CDR2 YNNKEL (reference sequence). The CDR3 totals 16 residues. Losses at the gene ends were 2 bases for V and 1 base for J; bases not matched to a gene: 3. This CDR3 reads CASSQMGQGASYEQYF. The DNA of the CDR3 is TGTGCCAGCAGCCAAATGGGACAGGGGGCTTCCTACGAGCAGTACTTC.

The chain combines TRBV19 with TRBJ2-1; 7 nucleotides match TRBD1. The J segment lost 0 bases and the V segment lost 6 bases, leaving 20 bases of the junction unmatched. This CDR3 contains 20 residues. Germline V gene data show CDR1 as LNHDA and CDR2 as SQIVND (reference sequence). The CDR3 loop is CASSKFRERDRKSSYNEQFF. In DNA form, the CDR3 reads TGTGCCAGTAGCAAATTCAGGGAACGGGACAGAAAAAGCTCCTACAATGAGCAGTTCTTC. The variable domain in full, completed from reference TRBV19 and TRBJ2-1, reads DGGITQSPKYLFRKEGQNVTLSCEQNLNHDAMYWYRQDPGQGLRLIYYSQIVNDFQKGDIAEGYSVSREKKESFPLTVTSAQKNPTAFYLCASSKFRERDRKSSYNEQFFGPGTRLTVL.

This clone has a single count. The V call is TRBV4-2, the J call TRBJ1-5; D is uncertain. V was shortened by 0 bases and J by 5 bases, with 5 bases between the two germline ends. From germline, CDR1 is LGHNA and CDR2 YNFKEQ. This CDR3 contains 13 residues. In DNA, the CDR3 is TGTGCCAGCAGCCAAGATGCAGATCAGCCCCAGCATTTT. Amino acid sequence: CASSQDADQPQHF.

The gene calls are TRBV7-8 and TRBJ1-5; D uncertain. Trimming took 3 bases from V and 2 from J, leaving 11 bases between them. Germline CDR1 reads SGHVS; CDR2 reads FQNEAQ. This CDR3 comprises 15 residues. The DNA for the CDR3 is TGTGCCAGCAGCTTCGCCCGGTGGGGCAATCAGCCCCAGCATTTT. It specifies CASSFARWGNQPQHF.

This rearrangement joins TRBV6-1 to TRBJ1-3, with D uncertain. Germline V gene data show CDR1 as MNHNS and CDR2 as SASEGT. Trimming removed 5 bases from V and 4 bases from J, with 12 bases in between. The CDR3 has 14 residues. The CDR3 here is CASSLGPSGNTIYF. CDR3 coding DNA: TGTGCCAGCAGTCTTGGTCCATCCGGAAACACCATATATTTT.

This rearrangement joins TRBV4-3 to TRBJ1-1, with no clear D. The CDR3 is 13 amino acids. Germline assignment: CDR1 LGHNA and CDR2 YSLEER. Trimming removed 4 bases at V and 2 bases at J, with 8 bases between. This CDR3 is CASSPYSNTEAFF. Written as DNA, the CDR3 is TGCGCCAGCAGCCCCTACAGCAACACTGAAGCTTTCTTT.

DNA of the CDR3: TGTGCCAGCAGCTTAGGAGTTCACAGACAAGCTAACTATGGCTACACCTTC. Its protein product is CASSLGVHRQANYGYTF. V and J are TRBV7-2 and TRBJ1-2; no reliable D call. V lost 1 base to trimming and J lost 0 bases, with 15 bases between them. The CDR3 consists of 17 residues. Germline values: CDR1 SGHTA, CDR2 FQGNSA.

The chain links TRBV9 to TRBJ2-1; TRBD2 matches at 10 bases. Germline-derived CDR1 and CDR2 are SGDLS and YYNGEE. This CDR3 spans 19 amino acids. With 2 bases clipped from V and 3 bases from J, the junction kept 14 bases outside the gene matches. CDR3 nucleotide sequence: TGTGCCAGCAGCGTTAGTAGTTGGAGCGGGAGGGGGGACTACAATGAGCAGTTCTTC. Its protein is CASSVSSWSGRGDYNEQFF. Complete variable domain (other parts from reference TRBV9 and TRBJ2-1): DSGVTQTPKHLITATGQRVTLRCSPRSGDLSVYWYQQSLDQGLQFLIQYYNGEERAKGNILERFSAQQFPDLHSELNLSSLELGDSALYFCASSVSSWSGRGDYNEQFFGPGTRLTVL.

The chain uses TRBV4-3 and TRBJ1-5; 8 bases map to TRBD1. Losses at the gene ends were 0 bases for V and 4 bases for J; bases not matched to a gene: 8. This CDR3 comprises 17 residues. The germline V gene encodes CDR1 LGHNA and CDR2 YSLEER. For the CDR3, the DNA is TGCGCCAGCAGCCAAGATCACGGCAGGGGGCTTAATCAGCCCCAGCATTTT. This translates into CASSQDHGRGLNQPQHF.

This rearrangement joins TRBV10-3 to TRBJ2-3; D possibly matches TRBD1 or TRBD2 (5 bases each). Germline values: CDR1 ENHRY, CDR2 SYGVKD. The CDR3 spans 14 residues. The germline V and J ends were trimmed by 2 bases and 4 bases, with 10 bases remaining between them. The CDR3 DNA sequence: TGTGCCATCAGTGAGCCGGGGCTGGCAGATACGCAGTATTTT. It translates to CAISEPGLADTQYF.

The J gene is TRBJ2-3, the V gene TRBV4-2, with 12 positions matching TRBD2. Germline-derived CDR1 and CDR2 are LGHNA and YNFKEQ. The junction had 8 bases not matched to a gene; V was cut back by 3 bases and J by 4 bases. The CDR3 sequence is 17 residues long. The CDR3 sequence is CASSHGGTSGSSDTQYF. For the CDR3, the DNA is TGTGCCAGCAGCCATGGGGGGACTAGCGGGTCCTCAGATACGCAGTATTTT.

This clone showed up just once. The V call is TRBV6-5, the J call TRBJ1-1; a possible D gene is TRBD1 (5 bases). V was pared by 0 bases and J by 8 bases, with 13 bases between. CDR3 length: 14 residues. Germline V gene lookup returns CDR1 MNHEY and CDR2 SVGAGI. CDR3 nucleotides: TGTGCCAGCAGTTACTCGGGACGGCAGGGAGAAGCTTTCTTT. Translating it yields CASSYSGRQGEAFF.

The CDR3, as DNA: TGTGCCACCAGCGCCGCAGGGTCTTATGAAAAACTGTTTTTT. This gives the protein CATSAAGSYEKLFF. The J gene is TRBJ1-4, the V gene TRBV24-1; D is perhaps TRBD1 (5 bases). From germline, CDR1 is KGHDR and CDR2 SFDVKD. Trimming left V 7 bases short and J 6 bases short, with 14 bases between. The CDR3 loop spans 14 amino acids.